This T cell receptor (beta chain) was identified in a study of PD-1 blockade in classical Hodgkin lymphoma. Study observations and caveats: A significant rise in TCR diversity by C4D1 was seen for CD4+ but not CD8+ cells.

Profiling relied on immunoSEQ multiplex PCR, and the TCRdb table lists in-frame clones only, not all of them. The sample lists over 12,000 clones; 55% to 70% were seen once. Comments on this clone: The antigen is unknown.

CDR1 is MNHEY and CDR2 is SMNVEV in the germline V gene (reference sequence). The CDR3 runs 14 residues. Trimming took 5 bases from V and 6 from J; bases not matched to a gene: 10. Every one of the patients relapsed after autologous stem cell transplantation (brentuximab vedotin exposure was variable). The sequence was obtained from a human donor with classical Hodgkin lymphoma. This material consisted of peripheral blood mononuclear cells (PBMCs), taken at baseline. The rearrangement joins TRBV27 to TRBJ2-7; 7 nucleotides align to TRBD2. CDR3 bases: TGTGCCAGCAGTCCCGGGACTATCGTCCTCGAGCAGTACTTC. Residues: CASSPGTIVLEQYF.